This TCR beta chain was obtained from a study of T-cell memory formation after mild COVID-19. This clonotype was seen more than once but under ten times. Each CDR3 protein gets one entry after TCRdb re-called the 5' RACE reads with MiXCR. The sample has some 150,000 distinct CDR3 sequences, around 25% seen once. The CDR3 extends over 16 amino acids. Germline-derived CDR1 and CDR2 are MGHRA and YSYEKL. J gave up 4 bases and V 1 base, and 4 bases lay outside the gene matches. This chain uses TRBV4-1 with TRBJ2-1, with TRBD1 matching 10 bases. The receptor's source is an adult woman who had mild COVID-19 (a few samples of this study predate the infection). Cell type and time point are not known. The sample comprised PBMCs or a T cell subset sorted from them (not recorded which). The CDR3 sequence is CASSQGRGQGYNEQFF. The CDR3 coding sequence is TGCGCCAGCAGCCAAGGTCGGGGACAGGGGTACAATGAGCAGTTCTTC.